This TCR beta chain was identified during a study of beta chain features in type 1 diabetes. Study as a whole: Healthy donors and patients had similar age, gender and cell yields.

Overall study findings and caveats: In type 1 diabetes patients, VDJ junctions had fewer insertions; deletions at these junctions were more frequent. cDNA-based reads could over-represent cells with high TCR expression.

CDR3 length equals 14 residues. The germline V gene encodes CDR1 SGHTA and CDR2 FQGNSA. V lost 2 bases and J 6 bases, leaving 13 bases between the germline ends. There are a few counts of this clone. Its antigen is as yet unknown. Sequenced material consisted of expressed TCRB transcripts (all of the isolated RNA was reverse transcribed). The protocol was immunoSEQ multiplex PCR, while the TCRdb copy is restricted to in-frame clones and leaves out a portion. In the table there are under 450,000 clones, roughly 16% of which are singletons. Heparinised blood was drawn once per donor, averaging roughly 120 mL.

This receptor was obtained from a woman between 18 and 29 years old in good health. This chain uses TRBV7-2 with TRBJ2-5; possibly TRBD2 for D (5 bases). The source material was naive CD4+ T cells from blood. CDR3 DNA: TGTGCCAGCAGCTTAATCGAGGGCAAAAAGACCCAGTACTTC. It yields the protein CASSLIEGKKTQYF.